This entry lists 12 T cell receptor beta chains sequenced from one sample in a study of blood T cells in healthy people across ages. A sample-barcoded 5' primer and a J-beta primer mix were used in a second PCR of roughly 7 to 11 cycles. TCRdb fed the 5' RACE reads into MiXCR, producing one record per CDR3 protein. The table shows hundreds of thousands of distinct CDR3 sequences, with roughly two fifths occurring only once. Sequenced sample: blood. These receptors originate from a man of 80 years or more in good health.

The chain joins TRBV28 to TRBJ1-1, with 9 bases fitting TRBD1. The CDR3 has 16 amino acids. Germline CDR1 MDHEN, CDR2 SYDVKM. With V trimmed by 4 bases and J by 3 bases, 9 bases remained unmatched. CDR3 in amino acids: CASSYFHRGRYTEAFF. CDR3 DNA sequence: TGTGCCAGCAGTTATTTTCACAGGGGGCGGTACACTGAAGCTTTCTTT.

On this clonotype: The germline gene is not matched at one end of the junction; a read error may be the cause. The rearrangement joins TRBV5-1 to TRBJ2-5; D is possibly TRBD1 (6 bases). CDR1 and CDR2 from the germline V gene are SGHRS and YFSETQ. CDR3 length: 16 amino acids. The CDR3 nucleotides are TGCGCCAGCAGCTTGGGGGGCAGGGGTAATGGAGAGGCCCAGTACTTC. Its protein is CASSLGGRGNGEAQYF.

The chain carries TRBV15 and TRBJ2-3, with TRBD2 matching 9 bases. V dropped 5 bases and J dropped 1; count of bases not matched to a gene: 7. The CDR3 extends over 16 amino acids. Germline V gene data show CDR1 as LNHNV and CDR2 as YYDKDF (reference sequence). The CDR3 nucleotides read TGTGCCACCAGCCCCATGACTAGCGGACGCACAGATACGCAGTATTTT. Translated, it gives CATSPMTSGRTDTQYF.

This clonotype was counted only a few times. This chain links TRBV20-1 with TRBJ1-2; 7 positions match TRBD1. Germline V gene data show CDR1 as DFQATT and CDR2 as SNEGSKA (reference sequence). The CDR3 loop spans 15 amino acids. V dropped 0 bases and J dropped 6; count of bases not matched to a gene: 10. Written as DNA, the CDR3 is TGCAGTGCTAGAGACCCGTCGCGACAGGGAAATGGCTACACCTTC. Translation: CSARDPSRQGNGYTF.

CDR3 in amino acids: CASSLADSTNEYTQYF. CDR3 DNA sequence: TGTGCCAGCAGCTTAGCAGACAGTACCAACGAGTATACGCAGTATTTT. The chain is built from TRBV7-9 and TRBJ2-3, with D possibly TRBD1 on 5 matching bases. Deletions cut 0 bases from V and 7 bases from J, with 17 bases between. Per germline, CDR1 SEHNR and CDR2 FQNEAQ (reference sequence). This CDR3 is built from 16 residues.

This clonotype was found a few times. The chain's CDR3 is CASSPDGTTRRGNEQFF. As DNA, the CDR3 is TGTGCCAGCAGCCCAGACGGGACTACCCGAAGGGGCAATGAGCAGTTCTTC. The chain couples TRBV7-2 to TRBJ2-1, with 7 bases aligning to TRBD2. Germline V gene lookup returns CDR1 SGHTA and CDR2 FQGNSA. The length of the CDR3 is 17 residues. V shed 5 bases, J shed 6 bases, and the junction held 16 bases outside the gene matches.

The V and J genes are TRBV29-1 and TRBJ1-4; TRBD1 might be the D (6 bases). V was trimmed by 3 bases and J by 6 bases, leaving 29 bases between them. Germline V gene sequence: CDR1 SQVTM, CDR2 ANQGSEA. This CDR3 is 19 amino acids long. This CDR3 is CSVEYGLRPSTGRDEKLFF. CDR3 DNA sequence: TGCAGCGTTGAGTACGGGTTGAGGCCCTCCACAGGGCGGGATGAAAAACTGTTTTTT. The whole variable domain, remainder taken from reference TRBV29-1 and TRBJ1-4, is SAVISQKPSRDICQRGTSLTIQCQVDSQVTMMFWYRQQPGQSLTLIATANQGSEATYESGFVIDKFPISRPNLTFSTLTVSNMSPEDSSIYLCSVEYGLRPSTGRDEKLFFGSGTQLSVL.

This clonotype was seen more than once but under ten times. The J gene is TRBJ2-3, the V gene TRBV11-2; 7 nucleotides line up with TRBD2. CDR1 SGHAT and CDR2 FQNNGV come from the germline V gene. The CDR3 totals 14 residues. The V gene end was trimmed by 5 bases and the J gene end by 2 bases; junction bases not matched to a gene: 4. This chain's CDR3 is CASSVGGTTDTQYF. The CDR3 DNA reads TGTGCCAGCAGCGTGGGAGGGACCACAGATACGCAGTATTTT.

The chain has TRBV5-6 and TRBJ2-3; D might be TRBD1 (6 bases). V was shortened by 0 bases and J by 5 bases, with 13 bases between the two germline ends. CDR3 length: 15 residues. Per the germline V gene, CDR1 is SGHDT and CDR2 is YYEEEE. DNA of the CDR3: TGTGCCAGCAGCTTGGCGGCACAGGGTAGAGATACGCAGTATTTT. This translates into CASSLAAQGRDTQYF.

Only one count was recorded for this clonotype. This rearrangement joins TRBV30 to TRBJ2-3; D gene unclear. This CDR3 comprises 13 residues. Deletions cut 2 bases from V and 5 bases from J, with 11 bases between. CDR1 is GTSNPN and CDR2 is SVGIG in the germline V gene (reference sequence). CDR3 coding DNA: TGTGCCTGGAGTCGACGGTTGGTAGATACGCAGTATTTT. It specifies CAWSRRLVDTQYF. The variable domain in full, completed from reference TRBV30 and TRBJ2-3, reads SQTIHQWPATLVQPVGSPLSLECTVEGTSNPNLYWYRQAAGRGLQLLFYSVGIGQISSEVPQNLSASRPQDRQFILSSKKLLLSDSGFYLCAWSRRLVDTQYFGPGTRLTVL.

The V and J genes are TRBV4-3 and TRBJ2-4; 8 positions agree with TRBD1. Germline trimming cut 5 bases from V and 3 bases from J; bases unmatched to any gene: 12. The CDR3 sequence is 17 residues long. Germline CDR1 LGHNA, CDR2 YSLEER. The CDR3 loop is CASSYDRGLGGKNIQYF. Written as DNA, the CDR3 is TGCGCCAGCAGCTACGACAGGGGCTTAGGGGGCAAAAACATTCAGTACTTC.

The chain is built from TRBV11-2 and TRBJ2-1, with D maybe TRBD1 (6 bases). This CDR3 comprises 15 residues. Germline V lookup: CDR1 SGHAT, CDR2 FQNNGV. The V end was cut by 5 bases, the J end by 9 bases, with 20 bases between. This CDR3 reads CASSRVRGRNGEQFF. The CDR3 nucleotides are TGTGCCAGCAGCCGAGTCAGGGGCCGCAATGGTGAGCAGTTCTTC.